These 18 T cell receptor beta chains share one sample of origin, sequenced in a study of T-cell memory formation after mild COVID-19. TCRdb passed the 5' RACE reads through MiXCR, listing each CDR3 protein once. The sample contains around 450,000 distinct CDR3 sequences, about 24% of which appear only once. The sequencing sample was made of PBMCs or a T cell subset sorted from them (not recorded which). The receptor set was obtained from an adult woman who had mild COVID-19 (a few samples of this study predate the infection). Cell type and time point are not known.

The J gene is TRBJ2-3, the V gene TRBV5-1; 7 bases fit TRBD1. CDR1 and CDR2 (germline): SGHRS, YFSETQ. J gave up 3 bases and V 4 bases, and 8 bases lay outside the gene matches. The CDR3 is made up of 15 amino acids. The CDR3 DNA sequence: TGCGCCAGCAGCCGGGGACAGATCGGGACAGATACGCAGTATTTT. It yields the protein CASSRGQIGTDTQYF.

The genes are TRBV20-1 and TRBJ2-7, with no clear D. Trimming removed 4 bases at V and 0 bases at J, with 13 bases between. This CDR3 has 14 amino acids. Germline assignment: CDR1 DFQATT and CDR2 SNEGSKA (reference sequence). CDR3 in amino acids: CSAKPGLISYEQYF. As DNA, the CDR3 is TGCAGTGCTAAACCCGGATTAATCTCCTACGAGCAGTACTTC.

V is TRBV27 and J is TRBJ1-1; D gene uncertain. V lost 2 bases, J lost 5 bases, and 12 bases lay in between. CDR1 is MNHEY and CDR2 is SMNVEV in the germline V gene (reference sequence). This CDR3 contains 14 residues. The CDR3 DNA sequence: TGTGCCAGCAGTTTAAGGTGGGGAGGGACTGAAGCTTTCTTT. This translates into CASSLRWGGTEAFF.

In its sample, this clonotype was seen many times. The rearrangement joins TRBV5-1 to TRBJ2-7, with 10 bases fitting TRBD1. V lost 3 bases to trimming and J lost 3 bases; unmatched junction nucleotides: 9. In germline, CDR1 is SGHRS, CDR2 YFSETQ. This CDR3 spans 16 amino acids. CDR3 sequence: CASSSSPGTGVYEQYF. The CDR3 coding sequence is TGCGCCAGCAGCTCGAGCCCCGGGACAGGGGTCTACGAGCAGTACTTC.

The J gene is TRBJ1-6, the V gene TRBV11-2; tentative D call: TRBD1 (6 bases). Germline V gives CDR1 SGHAT, CDR2 FQNNGV. The CDR3 consists of 15 residues. The V end lost 7 bases, the J end lost 4 bases, and 14 bases lay between the germline ends. CDR3 bases: TGTGCCAGCACCCAGAGAAGGGGGTATAATTCACCCCTCCACTTT. Encoded protein: CASTQRRGYNSPLHF. The full variable domain, rest sourced from reference TRBV11-2 and TRBJ1-6, is EAGVAQSPRYKIIEKRQSVAFWCNPISGHATLYWYQQILGQGPKLLIQFQNNGVVDDSQLPKDRFSAERLKGVDSTLKIQPAKLEDSAVYLCASTQRRGYNSPLHFGNGTRLTVT.

This clonotype was seen more than once but under ten times. The genes are TRBV5-4 and TRBJ2-3, with D possibly TRBD1 on 5 matching bases. Trimming took 5 bases from V and 4 from J, leaving 17 bases between them. Per germline, CDR1 SGHNT and CDR2 YYREEE (reference sequence). The CDR3 covers 15 residues. In DNA form, the CDR3 reads TGTGCCAGCAGTCAAGGGGTATCAGGTTCAGATACGCAGTATTTT. Protein sequence: CASSQGVSGSDTQYF.

The table lists this clonotype with a few counts. This chain joins TRBV5-6 and TRBJ1-2, with a possible D match to TRBD1 (6 bases). CDR1 is SGHDT and CDR2 is YYEEEE in the germline V gene. The CDR3 is 14 amino acids. V was cut by 4 bases and J by 1 base, with 11 bases left in between. The CDR3 reads CASSRDTSNYGYTF. The CDR3 DNA follows: TGTGCCAGCAGCCGGGACACCAGTAACTATGGCTACACCTTC.

This clonotype has ten or more counts. This chain joins TRBV6-5 and TRBJ2-2, with a tentative D call TRBD1 (6 bases). The CDR3 length is 14 residues. Germline V gives CDR1 MNHEY, CDR2 SVGAGI. The V end was cut by 6 bases, the J end by 3 bases, with 11 bases between. The CDR3 coding sequence is TGTGCCAGCAGATGGGACACATACACCGGGGAGCTGTTTTTT. Translation: CASRWDTYTGELFF.

This chain uses TRBV6-5 with TRBJ2-2; D is unclear. Trimming pared 2 bases from V and 6 bases from J, leaving 13 bases between. The CDR3 sequence is 15 residues long. Germline loops: CDR1 MNHEY, CDR2 SVGAGI. In DNA form, the CDR3 reads TGTGCCAGCAGTTACGCCCCTGTAGTCGCCGGGGAGCTGTTTTTT. It translates to CASSYAPVVAGELFF.

The rearrangement links TRBV7-9 to TRBJ2-4, with TRBD2 identical over 7 bases. This CDR3 is 15 amino acids long. V shed 9 bases, J shed 6 bases, and the junction held 14 bases outside the gene matches. Per the germline V gene, CDR1 is SEHNR and CDR2 is FQNEAQ (reference sequence). The CDR3 sequence: CARSEYLGGGNIQYF. The CDR3 bases are TGTGCCAGAAGCGAATACCTGGGCGGGGGAAACATTCAGTACTTC. The entire variable domain, with the rest obtained from reference TRBV7-9 and TRBJ2-4, is as follows: DTGVSQNPRHKITKRGQNVTFRCDPISEHNRLYWYRQTLGQGPEFLTYFQNEAQLEKSRLLSDRFSAERPKGSFSTLEIQRTEQGDSAMYLCARSEYLGGGNIQYFGAGTRLSVL.

A few counts support this clonotype. J is TRBJ2-1 and V is TRBV5-1, with D hard to call. The germline CDR1 and CDR2 sequences are SGHRS and YFSETQ. V was shortened by 4 bases and J by 1 base, with 9 bases between the two germline ends. The length of the CDR3 is 14 residues. CDR3 in DNA: TGCGCCAGCAGCCTGGACCTATCCTACAATGAGCAGTTCTTC. As protein: CASSLDLSYNEQFF.

The V call is TRBV6-5, the J call TRBJ1-3; D perhaps matches TRBD1 (5 bases). Germline loops: CDR1 MNHEY, CDR2 SVGAGI. The CDR3 consists of 18 residues. The germline V and J ends were trimmed by 6 bases and 2 bases, with 23 bases remaining between them. The CDR3 region has the DNA TGTGCCAGCAGCAAATTCCGGCAGGGTAGGGGCCCTGGAAACACCATATATTTT. It specifies CASSKFRQGRGPGNTIYF.

V is TRBV5-5 and J is TRBJ2-7; D is undetermined. V shed 1 base and J shed 4 bases, with 6 bases lying between them. Germline-derived CDR1 and CDR2 are SGHKS and YYEKEE (reference sequence). The CDR3 is 12 residues long. The CDR3 spells CASSLMEYEQYF. In DNA, the CDR3 is TGTGCCAGCAGCTTGATGGAGTACGAGCAGTACTTC. The full variable domain, with the rest looked up from reference TRBV5-5 and TRBJ2-7, is DAGVTQSPTHLIKTRGQQVTLRCSPISGHKSVSWYQQVLGQGPQFIFQYYEKEERGRGNFPDRFSARQFPNYSSELNVNALLLGDSALYLCASSLMEYEQYFGPGTRLTVT.

The CDR3 protein is CASTLAGFRGGYTF. As DNA, the CDR3 is TGCGCCAGCACCCTTGCGGGGTTTCGTGGTGGCTACACCTTC. The chain links TRBV5-1 to TRBJ1-2; no clear D. Germline V CDR1 and CDR2: SGHRS, YFSETQ. V lost 6 bases, J lost 7 bases, and 19 bases lay in between. The CDR3 has 14 amino acids.

The chain employs TRBV7-2 and TRBJ2-2, with D possibly matching TRBD2 (6 bases). The CDR3 loop spans 14 amino acids. Germline loops: CDR1 SGHTA, CDR2 FQGNSA. V shed 3 bases and J shed 7 bases, with 12 bases lying between them. The chain's CDR3 is CASSLTRVGGELFF. In DNA, the CDR3 is TGTGCCAGCAGCTTGACTAGGGTCGGCGGGGAGCTGTTTTTT.

V and J are TRBV20-1 and TRBJ1-5, with no clear D. V dropped 4 bases and J dropped 6 bases, with 16 bases sitting between them. Germline V CDR1 and CDR2: DFQATT, SNEGSKA (reference sequence). This CDR3 region has 14 residues. CDR3 DNA: TGCAGTGCTACCCCCGCGGGAGATATTCAGCCCCAGCATTTT. It yields the protein CSATPAGDIQPQHF.

The rearrangement uses TRBV29-1 and TRBJ2-1, with D tentatively TRBD2 (5 bases). CDR3 length: 12 amino acids. Trimming pared 4 bases from V and 3 bases from J, leaving 7 bases between. CDR1 is SQVTM and CDR2 is ANQGSEA in the germline V gene. The CDR3 region is CSVGLIYNEQFF. CDR3 coding DNA: TGCAGCGTTGGACTAATCTACAATGAGCAGTTCTTC.

The genes are TRBV6-5 and TRBJ1-1; D not resolved. V lost 4 bases, J lost 4 bases, and 10 bases lay in between. Per germline, CDR1 MNHEY and CDR2 SVGAGI. The CDR3 totals 13 residues. For the CDR3, the DNA is TGTGCCAGCAGTTCGACAAGGTCCACTGAAGCTTTCTTT. This encodes CASSSTRSTEAFF.